Listed below are T cell receptor beta chains from one sample, sequenced in a study of memory CD4+ T cells and cytomegalovirus serostatus. Assay used: immunoSEQ multiplex PCR; TCRdb lists only in-frame clones, some missing. The sample yields roughly 50,000 clones, more than 70% seen once. The sequencing sample was made of memory CD4+ T cells from blood. The source of these receptors is an adult in good health and CMV-seronegative. Some clones in this sample may be carry-over from other donors' samples. Both conserved end residues are part of each CDR3. A D gene is named only where the DNA matches it firmly. Rows may omit the clone size; those that give it use once, few, many or a size class.

>.|TRBD1|TRBV18|TRBJ1-1
TGTGCCAGCTCACCACTCTTTACGAGACAGGGGGCTAACACTGAAGCTTTCTTT
CASSPLFTRQGANTEAFF
>.|TRBD2|TRBV11-1|TRBJ2-1
TGTGCCAGCAGCGTCCAGGGCGGGAGGGCCTACAATGAGCAGTTCTTC
CASSVQGGRAYNEQFF
>few|.|TRBV30|TRBJ2-6
TGTGCCTTGAGGCTCTCGGGGGCCAACGTCCTGACTTTC
CALRLSGANVLTF
>.|.|TRBV9|TRBJ2-2
TGTGCCAGCAGCGTCTCGGGATGGGTAGGCGGGGAGCTGTTTTTT
CASSVSGWVGGELFF
>few|.|TRBV28|TRBJ2-4
TGTGCCAGCAGTTTCCATCGCCTCATGGGACATCAGAGAAACATTCAGTACTTC
CASSFHRLMGHQRNIQYF
>.|TRBD2|TRBV5-4|TRBJ2-7
TGTGCCACCTCAACGGGGGGATCCCTCTACGAGCAGTACTTC
CATSTGGSLYEQYF
>once|TRBD2|TRBV19|TRBJ2-3
TGTGCCAGTAGTCCCGGGACTAGCGGATACATTAGCACAGATACGCAGTATTTT
CASSPGTSGYISTDTQYF
>.|TRBD1|TRBV7-9|TRBJ2-7
TGTGCCAGCAGCTCGGGGGTTTCCGGGACAGGGGGCTACGAGCAGTACTTC
CASSSGVSGTGGYEQYF
>.|.|TRBV5-1|TRBJ2-3
TGCGCCAGCAGCTTGGATTTGGATACGCAGTATTTT
CASSLDLDTQYF
>.|.|TRBV28|TRBJ2-5
TGTGCCAGCAGTTCGGACGGCCTTGAGACCCAGTACTTC
CASSSDGLETQYF
>.|TRBD2|TRBV29-1|TRBJ2-5
TGCAGCGCCGGGACTAGCGAGGAGACCCAGTACTTC
CSAGTSEETQYF
>few|TRBD2|TRBV28|TRBJ2-7
TGTGCCAGCAGTTTACGGCTAGCGGGAGGCTTGTACTTC
CASSLRLAGGLYF
>few|.|TRBV6-6|TRBJ2-2
TGTGCCAGCAGCTGGGGTAGCGGGGAGCTGTTTTTT
CASSWGSGELFF
>.|.|TRBV2|TRBJ2-5
TGTGCCAGCAGTGCGGTCCAAGAGACCCAGTACTTC
CASSAVQETQYF
>few|.|TRBV7-3|TRBJ2-5
TGTGCCAGCAGCCCCTCCCCTCAAGAGACCCAGTACTTC
CASSPSPQETQYF
>.|TRBD1|TRBV5-1|TRBJ2-3
TGCGCCAGCAGCTTGCGTAGGGGGCGAAATTCAGATACGCAGTATTTT
CASSLRRGRNSDTQYF
>.|.|TRBV28|TRBJ1-2
TGTGCCAGCAGTTTAAAGGTTCCCAACTATGGCTACACCTTC
CASSLKVPNYGYTF
>.|.|TRBV11-2|TRBJ2-1
TGTGCCAGCAACCCGGACTGGAACAATGAGCAGTTCTTC
CASNPDWNNEQFF